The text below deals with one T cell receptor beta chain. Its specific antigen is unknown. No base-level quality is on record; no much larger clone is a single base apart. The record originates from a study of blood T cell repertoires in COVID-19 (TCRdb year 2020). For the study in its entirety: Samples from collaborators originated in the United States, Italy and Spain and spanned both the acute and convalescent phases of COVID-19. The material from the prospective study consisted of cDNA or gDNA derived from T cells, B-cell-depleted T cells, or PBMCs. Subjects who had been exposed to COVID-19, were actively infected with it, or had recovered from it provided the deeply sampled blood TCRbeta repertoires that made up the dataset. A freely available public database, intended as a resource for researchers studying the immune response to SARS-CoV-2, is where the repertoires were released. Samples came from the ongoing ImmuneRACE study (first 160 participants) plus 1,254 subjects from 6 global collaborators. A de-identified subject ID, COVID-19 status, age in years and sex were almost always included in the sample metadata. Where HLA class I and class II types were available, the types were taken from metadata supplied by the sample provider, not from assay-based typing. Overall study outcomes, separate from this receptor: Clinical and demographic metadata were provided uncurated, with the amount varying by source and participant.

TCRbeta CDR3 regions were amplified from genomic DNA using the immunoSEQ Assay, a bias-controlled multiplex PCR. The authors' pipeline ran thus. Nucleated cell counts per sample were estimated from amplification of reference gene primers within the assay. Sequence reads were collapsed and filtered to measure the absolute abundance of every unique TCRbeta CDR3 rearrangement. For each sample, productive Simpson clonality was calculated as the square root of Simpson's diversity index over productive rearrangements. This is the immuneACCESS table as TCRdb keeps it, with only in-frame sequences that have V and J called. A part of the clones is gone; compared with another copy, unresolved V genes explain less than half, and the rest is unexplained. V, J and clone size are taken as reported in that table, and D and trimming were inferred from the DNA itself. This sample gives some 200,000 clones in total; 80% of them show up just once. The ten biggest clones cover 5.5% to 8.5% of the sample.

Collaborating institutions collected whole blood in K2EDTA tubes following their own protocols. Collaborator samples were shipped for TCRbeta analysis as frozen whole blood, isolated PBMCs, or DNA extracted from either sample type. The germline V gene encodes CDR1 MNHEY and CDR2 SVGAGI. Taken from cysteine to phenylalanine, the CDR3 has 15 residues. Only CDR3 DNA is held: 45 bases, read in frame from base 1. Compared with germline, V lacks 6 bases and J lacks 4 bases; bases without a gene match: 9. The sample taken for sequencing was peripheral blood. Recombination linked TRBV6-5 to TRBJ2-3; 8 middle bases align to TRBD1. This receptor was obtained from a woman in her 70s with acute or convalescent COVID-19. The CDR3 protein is CASRLTGDEADTQYF. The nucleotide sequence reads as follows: TGTGCCAGCAGACTGACAGGGGATGAGGCAGATACGCAGTATTTT.